What follows is one TCR beta chain and its context. Its target is not known. This entry belongs to a study of T cell responses to AZD1222 COVID-19 vaccine. Study-level findings and limits: Targeting of unmutated variant regions was reportedly seen in nearly half of spike-specific TCRs. AZD1222 recipients seropositive at baseline numbered only six or seven.

TCRdb's table, derived via immunoSEQ multiplex PCR, lists solely in-frame clones and lacks some. The sample holds under 200,000 clones; more than 85% are singletons and the top ten take roughly 3.9%. The sequence came from an adult in good health. The input for sequencing was peripheral blood, taken on day 0 of AZD1222 vaccination.

For the CDR3, the DNA is TGTGCCAGCTCCCCCACTTCCGGGGAGCTGTTTTTT. Translating it yields CASSPTSGELFF. The chain recombines TRBV18 with TRBJ2-2, with D unclear. This CDR3 is 12 amino acids long. Germline CDR1 KGHSH, CDR2 LQKENI. Trimming left V 6 bases short and J 6 bases short, with 8 bases between. The whole variable domain, remainder taken from reference TRBV18 and TRBJ2-2, is NAGVMQNPRHLVRRRGQEARLRCSPMKGHSHVYWYRQLPEEGLKFMVYLQKENIIDESGMPKERFSAEFPKEGPSILRIQQVVRGDSAAYFCASSPTSGELFFGEGSRLTVL.